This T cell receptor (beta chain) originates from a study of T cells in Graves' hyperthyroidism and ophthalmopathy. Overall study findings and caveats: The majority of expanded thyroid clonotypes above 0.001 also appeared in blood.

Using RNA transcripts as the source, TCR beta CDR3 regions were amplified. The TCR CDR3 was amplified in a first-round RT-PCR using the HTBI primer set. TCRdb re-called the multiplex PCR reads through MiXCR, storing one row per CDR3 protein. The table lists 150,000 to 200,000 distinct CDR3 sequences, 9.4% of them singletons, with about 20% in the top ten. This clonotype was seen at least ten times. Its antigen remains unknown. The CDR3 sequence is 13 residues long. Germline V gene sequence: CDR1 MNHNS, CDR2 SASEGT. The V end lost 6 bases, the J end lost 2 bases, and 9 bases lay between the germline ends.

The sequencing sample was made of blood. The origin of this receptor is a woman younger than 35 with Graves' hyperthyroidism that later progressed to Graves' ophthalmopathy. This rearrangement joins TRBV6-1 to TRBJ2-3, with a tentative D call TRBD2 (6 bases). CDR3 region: CASRGGATDTQYF. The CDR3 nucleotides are TGTGCCAGCAGAGGCGGGGCCACAGATACGCAGTATTTT.